A single count supports the clone carrying this TCR beta chain. This sample is drawn from a study of glioma-infiltrating T cells after dendritic cell vaccination. The CDR3 is 14 amino acids. V was clipped by 0 bases and J by 4 bases, with 10 bases between them. Germline CDR1 SGHDT, CDR2 YYEEEE. Amplification used 60 V beta primers and 13 J beta primers. This table comes from immunoSEQ multiplex PCR, and its TCRdb copy is limited to in-frame clones, with some not included. This table has 25,000 to 35,000 clones, 85% to 95% appearing once. V gene TRBV5-6 combines with J gene TRBJ1-2; D unclear. Specimen: blood, collected before dendritic cell vaccination. This TCR came from a human donor with glioblastoma. The CDR3 coding sequence is TGTGCCAGCAGCTTGGATCCGGAGGGCTATGGCTACACCTTC. Translated: CASSLDPEGYGYTF.